The 19 T cell receptor beta chains given below trace back to one sample, sequenced in a study of OX40 agonist ivuxolimab in advanced cancers. Using immunoSEQ multiplex PCR, the repertoire was profiled, and TCRdb retains in-frame clones only, with some absent. This table has 57,000 or so clones, 70% to 90% appearing once. The sequencing here drew on CD4+ or CD8+ T cells sorted from blood, taken in a trial of the OX40 agonist ivuxolimab. Source of these receptors: an adult with an advanced solid tumor such as melanoma, head and neck, liver or kidney cancer.

This clone was seen just once. This chain links TRBV2 with TRBJ2-2; maybe TRBD2 (6 bases). Germline CDR1 is SNHLY and CDR2 is FYNNEI. V was shortened by 6 bases and J by 2 bases, with 10 bases between the two germline ends. There are 14 residues in the CDR3. The CDR3 region is CASRGGSNTGELFF. Here the CDR3 DNA reads TGTGCCAGCAGGGGGGGATCAAACACCGGGGAGCTGTTTTTT.

This clone was detected once. The gene calls are TRBV7-3 and TRBJ2-2; the D is unclear. V lost 5 bases and J lost 3, with 19 bases in between. The CDR3 loop spans 17 amino acids. Germline values: CDR1 SGHTA, CDR2 FQGTGA. The DNA of the CDR3 is TGTGCCAGCAGCCCGGGCGGAGCCGCTGTTCACACCGGGGAGCTGTTTTTT. Translating gives CASSPGGAAVHTGELFF.

The chain links TRBV19 to TRBJ2-3; D not resolved. This CDR3 has 15 amino acids. V was cut by 7 bases and J by 5 bases, with 19 bases left in between. Germline assignment: CDR1 LNHDA and CDR2 SQIVND (reference sequence). CDR3 nucleotides: TGTGCCAGTACAGGCCCCATGGAGTCCGGAGATACGCAGTATTTT. Residues: CASTGPMESGDTQYF.

The chain has TRBV7-2 and TRBJ2-7; D remains ambiguous. The V end was cut by 1 base, the J end by 0 bases, with 7 bases between. This CDR3 comprises 14 residues. Germline values: CDR1 SGHTA, CDR2 FQGNSA. CDR3 sequence: CASSLGSLSYEQYF. In DNA form, the CDR3 reads TGTGCCAGCAGCTTAGGGAGCCTCTCCTACGAGCAGTACTTC.

The chain has TRBV6-5 and TRBJ1-1, with D possibly TRBD1 on 5 matching bases. V lost 1 base and J 8 bases, leaving 11 bases between the germline ends. Germline V gene sequence: CDR1 MNHEY, CDR2 SVGAGI. CDR3 size: 13 residues. This CDR3 reads CASSYFKGTEAFF. The CDR3 nucleotides read TGTGCCAGCAGTTACTTTAAGGGGACGGAAGCTTTCTTT.

This clone was observed a handful of times. The V and J genes are TRBV27 and TRBJ1-1; D gene ambiguous. V shed 6 bases and J shed 0 bases, with 11 bases lying between them. Germline CDR1 and CDR2: MNHEY and SMNVEV (reference sequence). This CDR3 is 14 amino acids long. CDR3 DNA: TGTGCCAGCAGGTGGACGGCCATGAACACTGAAGCTTTCTTT. Encoded protein: CASRWTAMNTEAFF.

The gene calls are TRBV11-2 and TRBJ2-2; D is unclear. Trimming removed 1 base at V and 9 bases at J, with 12 bases between. The germline gives CDR1 SGHAT, CDR2 FQNNGV. This CDR3 comprises 14 residues. This CDR3 is CASSLGGGMRELFF. The DNA of the CDR3 is TGTGCCAGCAGCTTAGGAGGTGGTATGCGGGAGCTGTTTTTT.

The rearrangement joins TRBV10-3 to TRBJ2-1; 7 nucleotides line up with TRBD2. After removal of 0 bases from V and 6 bases from J, the junction contained 5 bases not matched to a gene. This CDR3 contains 15 residues. Germline CDR1 is ENHRY and CDR2 is SYGVKD. The chain's CDR3 is CAISESAGVSNEQFF. The CDR3 region has the DNA TGTGCCATCAGTGAGTCCGCGGGAGTCAGCAATGAGCAGTTCTTC.

This rearrangement joins TRBV19 to TRBJ2-5; no reliable D call. The end of the DNA is better explained by TRBJ2-7, so the J call may be wrong. The CDR3 sequence is 14 residues long. Germline values: CDR1 LNHDA, CDR2 SQIVND (reference sequence). CDR3 region: CASSPRSRPYEQYF. Written as DNA, the CDR3 is TGTGCCAGTAGTCCGAGATCCAGGCCCTACGAGCAGTACTTC.

The chain couples TRBV15 to TRBJ2-2; unclear D gene. CDR1 LNHNV and CDR2 YYDKDF come from the germline V gene (reference sequence). The CDR3 has 14 amino acids. V shed 1 base and J shed 6 bases, with 9 bases lying between them. The CDR3 loop is CATSRVTTSGELFF. The CDR3 DNA follows: TGTGCCACCAGCAGAGTCACTACGTCCGGGGAGCTGTTTTTT.

The rearrangement uses TRBV5-8 and TRBJ1-5; no reliable D call. V was clipped by 1 base and J by 5 bases, with 4 bases between them. The V gene's germline CDR1 is SGHTS and CDR2 YDEGEE. The CDR3 contains 12 residues. Written as DNA, the CDR3 is TGTGCCAGCAGCTTGTTATATCAGCCCCAGCATTTT. Its protein is CASSLLYQPQHF.

The genes are TRBV11-2 and TRBJ2-7; tentative D call: TRBD2 (5 bases). Germline CDR1 SGHAT, CDR2 FQNNGV. Trimming shortened V by 4 bases and J by 5 bases, and 18 bases separated the two germline ends. This CDR3 region has 15 residues. The DNA for the CDR3 is TGTGCCAGCAGCTCCCCCGGGGTAGGAAATGACGAGCAGTACTTC. Its protein product is CASSSPGVGNDEQYF.

A remark on this clone: The germline gene is not matched at one end of the junction; a read error may be the cause. This chain joins TRBV18 and TRBJ1-1; 7 positions agree with TRBD1. The CDR3 has 14 amino acids. CDR1 and CDR2 (germline): KGHSH, LQKENI. CDR3 nucleotide sequence: TGTGCCAGCTCGCCACAGGGGTACTCCACTGAAGCTTTCTTT. Encoded protein: CASSPQGYSTEAFF.

This clone was observed a few times. This sequence joins TRBV28 and TRBJ1-4; 7 bases line up with TRBD1. Germline V gene data show CDR1 as MDHEN and CDR2 as SYDVKM. V shed 5 bases and J 4 bases; nucleotides not matched to a gene: 10. The CDR3 has 16 residues. CDR3 sequence: CASSEIGGRINEKLFF. The CDR3 region has the DNA TGTGCCAGCAGTGAAATAGGGGGCCGTATTAATGAAAAACTGTTTTTT.

Only one count was recorded for this clone. The gene calls are TRBV6-1 and TRBJ1-1, with 7 nucleotides matching TRBD1. The V segment lost 6 bases and the J segment 1 base; nucleotides outside the gene matches: 8. The germline V gene encodes CDR1 MNHNS and CDR2 SASEGT. The CDR3 runs to 15 residues. The CDR3 protein is CASSGPGQKNTEAFF. CDR3 bases: TGTGCCAGCAGCGGCCCGGGACAGAAGAACACTGAAGCTTTCTTT.

This sequence joins TRBV5-4 and TRBJ2-7; D is ambiguous. The germline V and J ends were trimmed by 6 bases and 0 bases, with 13 bases remaining between them. There are 14 residues in the CDR3. The V gene's germline CDR1 is SGHNT and CDR2 YYREEE (reference sequence). The CDR3 nucleotides are TGTGCCAGCACCTCGGACCCAGGCTCCTACGAGCAGTACTTC. Translating it yields CASTSDPGSYEQYF.

The chain couples TRBV6-6 to TRBJ2-7; TRBD2 agrees at 10 bases. The CDR3 contains 15 residues. V lost 4 bases and J lost 0; bases outside the gene matches: 3. The germline CDR1 and CDR2 sequences are MNHNY and SVGAGI (reference sequence). Here the CDR3 reads CASSSPSGSSYEQYF. CDR3 coding DNA: TGTGCCAGCAGTTCGCCTAGCGGGAGCTCCTACGAGCAGTACTTC.

V and J are TRBV5-1 and TRBJ2-5, with D unresolved. Trimming shortened V by 4 bases and J by 3 bases, and 16 bases separated the two germline ends. Germline loops: CDR1 SGHRS, CDR2 YFSETQ. The CDR3 runs to 15 residues. The CDR3 region has the DNA TGCGCCAGCAGCCCCCGGTCGGTACTAAAAGAGACCCAGTACTTC. Translation: CASSPRSVLKETQYF.

This chain connects TRBV9 to TRBJ2-3; D gene ambiguous. Germline V gives CDR1 SGDLS, CDR2 YYNGEE. The length of the CDR3 is 14 residues. Trimming shortened V by 2 bases and J by 7 bases, and 14 bases separated the two germline ends. In DNA form, the CDR3 reads TGTGCCAGCAGCGTGGATCTCACGATAAATACGCAGTATTTT. Its translation is CASSVDLTINTQYF.